The 7 T cell receptor beta chains reported below all come from one sample, sequenced in a study of regulatory T cells in long-lasting Graves disease (TCRdb year 2021). The library was generated by multiplex PCR. TCRdb records Illumina HiSeq 4000 as the sequencer. TCR beta libraries were built with iRepertoire HTBI primers and Arm-PCR amplification of CDR3 regions. The public reads were quality trimmed at Q25 with fastp and then assembled into clones with MiXCR by TCRdb, keeping productive beta chains. Every entry covers one CDR3 protein and lists the most common genes and DNA from its rows. This sample gives roughly 500,000 distinct CDR3 sequences in total; roughly 21% of them show up just once. 6.5% to 9% of the sample is in the top ten clones. Explained via the paper, the time point label denotes: persistent/refractory GD, antithyroid drugs over 5 years with positive TRAb. For both TCR sequencing and RNA sequencing, RNA was extracted from PBMCs in TRIzol.

Sequencing was performed on peripheral blood mononuclear cells (PBMCs), taken when the disease was refractory, from a patient treated with antithyroid drugs. The source of these receptors is a female donor with Graves disease.

This clonotype was observed a few times. The CDR3 here is CASNNALTQETQYF. In nucleotides, the CDR3 is TGTGCCAGTAACAATGCCCTTACTCAAGAGACCCAGTACTTC. The chain is built from TRBV19 and TRBJ2-5; D not resolved. CDR3 length: 14 residues. V was pared by 7 bases and J by 2 bases, with 14 bases between. CDR1 LNHDA and CDR2 SQIVND come from the germline V gene (reference sequence).

There are a few counts of this clonotype. The gene calls are TRBV7-3 and TRBJ2-5; 7 positions agree with TRBD2. After removal of 5 bases from V and 1 base from J, the junction contained 7 bases not matched to a gene. The CDR3 is made up of 15 amino acids. Looked up from germline, CDR1 is SGHTA and CDR2 is FQGTGA. In DNA, the CDR3 is TGTGCCAGCAGCGTTTCTGGGGGGGTCCAAGAGACCCAGTACTTC. It specifies CASSVSGGVQETQYF.

This clonotype was detected only a few times. The rearrangement uses TRBV6-5 and TRBJ1-1, with 7 bases aligning to TRBD1. V was pared by 1 base and J by 5 bases, with 4 bases of the junction left unmatched. The CDR3 extends over 14 amino acids. In germline, CDR1 is MNHEY, CDR2 SVGAGI. DNA of the CDR3: TGTGCCAGCAGTTACTTCGACAGGGATACTGAAGCTTTCTTT. Its protein product is CASSYFDRDTEAFF.

This clonotype has ten or more counts. The chain recombines TRBV6-1 with TRBJ1-1; perhaps TRBD1 as D (5 bases). Deletions cut 8 bases from V and 4 bases from J, with 20 bases between. The CDR3 is made up of 15 amino acids. Germline CDR1 and CDR2: MNHNS and SASEGT. CDR3 nucleotide sequence: TGTGCCAGCCCTGAACGGGGGTTTCCGAGCACTGAAGCTTTCTTT. This gives the protein CASPERGFPSTEAFF.

This sequence joins TRBV9 and TRBJ1-1, with a tentative D call TRBD1 (5 bases). Trimming pared 2 bases from V and 8 bases from J, leaving 16 bases between. This CDR3 region has 14 residues. CDR1 and CDR2 from the germline V gene are SGDLS and YYNGEE. The CDR3 bases are TGTGCCAGCAGCGTCTGGGGGGAACCGTTAGAAGCTTTCTTT. This sequence encodes CASSVWGEPLEAFF.

A few counts support this clonotype. The V and J genes are TRBV7-6 and TRBJ2-7; D unclear. Looked up from germline, CDR1 is SGHVS and CDR2 is FNYEAQ. This CDR3 has 13 amino acids. V was cut by 2 bases and J by 2 bases, with 7 bases left in between. The CDR3 sequence: CASSLQNAYEQYF. CDR3 nucleotides: TGTGCCAGCAGCTTACAGAACGCCTACGAGCAGTACTTC.

This clonotype was seen repeatedly, ten times or more. This chain uses TRBV29-1 with TRBJ1-1; perhaps TRBD1 as D (5 bases). This CDR3 comprises 13 residues. Between the trimmed V and J ends, which lost 3 bases and 3 bases, there was a span of 11 bases. Per germline, CDR1 SQVTM and CDR2 ANQGSEA. The CDR3 loop reads CSVDRARDTEAFF. Written as DNA, the CDR3 is TGCAGCGTTGACCGGGCCAGGGACACTGAAGCTTTCTTT.